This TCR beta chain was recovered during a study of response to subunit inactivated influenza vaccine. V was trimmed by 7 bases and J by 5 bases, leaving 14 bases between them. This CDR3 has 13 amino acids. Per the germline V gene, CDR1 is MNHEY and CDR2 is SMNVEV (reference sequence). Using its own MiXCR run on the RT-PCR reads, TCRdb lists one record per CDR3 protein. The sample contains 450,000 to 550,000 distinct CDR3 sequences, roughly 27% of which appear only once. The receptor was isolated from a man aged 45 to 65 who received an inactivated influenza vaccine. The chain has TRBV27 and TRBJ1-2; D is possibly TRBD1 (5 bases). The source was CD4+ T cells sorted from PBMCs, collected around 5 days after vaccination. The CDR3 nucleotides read TGTGCCAGCAAGGGGCATAGCGGGTATGGCTACACCTTC. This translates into CASKGHSGYGYTF.